This T cell receptor beta chain was sequenced during a study of OX40 agonist ivuxolimab in advanced cancers. Background on the study: Ivuxolimab was delivered to patients intravenously every 2 weeks at doses spanning 0.01 to 10 mg/kg.

General study findings and limits: Normalized expansion of T-cell clones was also low for some nonresponders.

The CDR3 extends over 13 amino acids. Losses at the gene ends were 5 bases for V and 7 bases for J; bases not matched to a gene: 5. CDR1 SGHTA and CDR2 FQGNSA come from the germline V gene. Assay used: immunoSEQ multiplex PCR; TCRdb lists only in-frame clones, some missing. The data show some 70,000 clones, around four fifths seen once. A note on this clone: Antigen: not known.

This TCR derives from an adult with an advanced solid tumor such as melanoma, head and neck, liver or kidney cancer. This chain joins TRBV7-2 and TRBJ1-1; 9 bases are shared with TRBD1. Specimen: CD4+ or CD8+ T cells sorted from blood, collected in a trial of the OX40 agonist ivuxolimab. CDR3 nucleotide sequence: TGTGCCAGCAGCCTACAGGGGGCTAGTGAAGCTTTCTTT. Its protein is CASSLQGASEAFF. The full variable domain, with the rest looked up from reference TRBV7-2 and TRBJ1-1, is GAGVSQSPSNKVTEKGKDVELRCDPISGHTALYWYRQSLGQGLEFLIYFQGNSAPDKSGLPSDRFSAERTGGSVSTLTIQRTQQEDSAVYLCASSLQGASEAFFGQGTRLTVV.